This TCR beta chain is from a study of early T cells in non-severe SARS-CoV-2 infection. Tagging with unique molecular identifiers was applied to individual cDNA molecules. A single record per CDR3 protein comes from TCRdb applying MiXCR to the 5' RACE reads. The repertoire has 45,000 to 65,000 distinct CDR3 sequences, about 9.1% of them found once; the top ten carry 3.5% to 5%. Study outcomes and limitations: Private and CD4 specificities were missed by VDJdb matching, skewed to anti-spike CD8.

Details on this clonotype: The antigen is not known.

Sequencing was done on a sample of whole blood. This clonotype originated in an adult who was a healthcare worker with PCR-confirmed SARS-CoV-2 infection or an uninfected control (not recorded which).

CDR3 in amino acids: CSARSGTGVLSYEQYF. The DNA for the CDR3 is TGCAGTGCTAGGTCCGGGACAGGGGTCCTCTCCTACGAGCAGTACTTC. V and J are TRBV20-1 and TRBJ2-7, with TRBD1 matching over 10 bases. The CDR3 consists of 16 residues. Germline V gene data show CDR1 as DFQATT and CDR2 as SNEGSKA (reference sequence). The V segment lost 3 bases and the J segment 0 bases; nucleotides outside the gene matches: 8.